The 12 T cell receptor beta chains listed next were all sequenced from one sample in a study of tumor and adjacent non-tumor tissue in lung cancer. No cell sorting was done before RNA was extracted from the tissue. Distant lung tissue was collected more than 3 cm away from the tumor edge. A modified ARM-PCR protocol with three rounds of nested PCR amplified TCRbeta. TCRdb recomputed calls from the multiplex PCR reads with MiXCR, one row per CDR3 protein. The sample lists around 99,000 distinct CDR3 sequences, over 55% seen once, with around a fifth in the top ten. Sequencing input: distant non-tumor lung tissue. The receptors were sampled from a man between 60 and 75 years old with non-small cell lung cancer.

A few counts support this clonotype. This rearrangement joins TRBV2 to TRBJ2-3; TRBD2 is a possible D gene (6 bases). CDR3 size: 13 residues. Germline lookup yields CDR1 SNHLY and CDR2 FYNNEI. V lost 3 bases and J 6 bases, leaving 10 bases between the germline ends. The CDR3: CASSEWRVDTQYF. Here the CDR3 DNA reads TGTGCCAGCAGTGAGTGGAGGGTTGATACGCAGTATTTT.

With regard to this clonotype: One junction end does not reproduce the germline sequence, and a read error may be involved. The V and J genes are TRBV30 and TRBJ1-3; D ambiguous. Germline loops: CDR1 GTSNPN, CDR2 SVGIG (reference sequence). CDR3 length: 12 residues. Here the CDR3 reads CAWILRGSTIYF. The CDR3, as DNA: TGTGCCTGGATTTTAAGAGGAAGCACCATATATTTT.

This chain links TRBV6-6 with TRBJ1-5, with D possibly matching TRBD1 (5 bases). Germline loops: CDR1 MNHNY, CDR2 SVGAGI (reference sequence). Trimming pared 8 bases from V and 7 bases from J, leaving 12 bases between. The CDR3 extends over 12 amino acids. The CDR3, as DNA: TGTGCCAGCCGGGGCCCGGGCCAGCCCCAGCATTTT. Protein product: CASRGPGQPQHF.

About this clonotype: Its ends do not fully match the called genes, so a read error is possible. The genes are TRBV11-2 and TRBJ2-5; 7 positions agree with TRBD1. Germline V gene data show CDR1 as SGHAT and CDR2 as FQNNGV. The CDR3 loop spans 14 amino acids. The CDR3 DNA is TGTGCGAGCAGCCCAGGCAGTACCCAGGGGGTCCAGTACTTC. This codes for CASSPGSTQGVQYF.

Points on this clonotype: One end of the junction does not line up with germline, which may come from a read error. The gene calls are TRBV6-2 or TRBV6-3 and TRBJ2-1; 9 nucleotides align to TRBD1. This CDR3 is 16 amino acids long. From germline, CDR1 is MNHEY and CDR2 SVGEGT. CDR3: CASSSGDRVVGNKQFF. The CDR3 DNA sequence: TGTGCCAGCAGCTCCGGGGACAGGGTGGTCGGCAATAAGCAGTTCTTC.

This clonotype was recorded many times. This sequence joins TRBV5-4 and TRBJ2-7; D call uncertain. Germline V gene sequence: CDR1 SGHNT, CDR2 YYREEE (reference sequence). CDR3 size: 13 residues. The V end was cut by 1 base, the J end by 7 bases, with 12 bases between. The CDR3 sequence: CASSLIKSLEQYF. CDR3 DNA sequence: TGTGCCAGCAGCTTGATTAAATCGTTGGAGCAGTACTTC.

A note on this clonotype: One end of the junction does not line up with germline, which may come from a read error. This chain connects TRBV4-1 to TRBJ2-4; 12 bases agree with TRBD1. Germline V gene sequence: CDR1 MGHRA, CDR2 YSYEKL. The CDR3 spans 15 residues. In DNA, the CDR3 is TGTGCCAGAAGCCAGGGGACAGGGGGCCAAAACATTCAGTACTTC. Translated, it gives CARSQGTGGQNIQYF.

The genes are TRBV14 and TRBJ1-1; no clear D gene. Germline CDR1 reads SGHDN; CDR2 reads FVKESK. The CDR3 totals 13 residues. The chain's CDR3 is CFSGRLTVPEAFF. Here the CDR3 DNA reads TGTTTCAGTGGCCGTCTGACTGTCCCTGAAGCTTTCTTT.

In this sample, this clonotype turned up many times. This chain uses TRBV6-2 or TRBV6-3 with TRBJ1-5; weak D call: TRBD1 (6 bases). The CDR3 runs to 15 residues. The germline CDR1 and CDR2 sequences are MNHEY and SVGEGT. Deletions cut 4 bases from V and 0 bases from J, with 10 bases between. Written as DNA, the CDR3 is TGTGCCAGCAGTTTCAGGGGTAGTAGCAATCAGCCCCAGCATTTT. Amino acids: CASSFRGSSNQPQHF.

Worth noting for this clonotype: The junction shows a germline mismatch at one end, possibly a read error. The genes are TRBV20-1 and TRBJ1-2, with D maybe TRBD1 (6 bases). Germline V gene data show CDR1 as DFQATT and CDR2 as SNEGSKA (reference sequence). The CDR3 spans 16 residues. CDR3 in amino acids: CSTRGHRTENSYGYTF. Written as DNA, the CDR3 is TGCAGTACTAGGGGCCACCGGACAGAAAACTCTTACGGCTACACCTTC.

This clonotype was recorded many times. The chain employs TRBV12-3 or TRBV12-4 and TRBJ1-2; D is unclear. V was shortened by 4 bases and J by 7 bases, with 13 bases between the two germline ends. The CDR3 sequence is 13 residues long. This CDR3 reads CASSSGLHGGYTF. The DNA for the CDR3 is TGTGCCAGCAGTTCCGGACTCCATGGTGGCTACACCTTC.

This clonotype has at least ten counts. CDR3 protein: CSAEGQKEGYTF. The CDR3, as DNA: TGCAGTGCTGAAGGGCAGAAGGAAGGCTACACCTTC. V and J are TRBV20-1 and TRBJ1-2; no definite D call. The CDR3 totals 12 residues. The V gene lost 5 bases and the J gene lost 8 bases, with 15 bases spanning the gap. CDR1 is DFQATT and CDR2 is SNEGSKA in the germline V gene (reference sequence).